These 23 T cell receptor beta chains share one sample of origin, sequenced in a study of graft-versus-host responses after intestinal transplantation. These receptors' targets are unknown. Produced via immunoSEQ multiplex PCR; TCRdb's table is partial and in-frame only. The sample lists 65,000 to 90,000 clones, 85% to 95% occurring once. This sample comprised unstimulated CD8+ T cells sorted from spleen or lymph node cells, obtained before transplant. The receptors stem from a human donor who was the organ donor for an intestinal transplant.

The chain joins TRBV12-5 to TRBJ1-5, with 9 bases that match TRBD1. There are 18 residues in the CDR3. The V segment lost 2 bases and the J segment 4 bases; nucleotides outside the gene matches: 12. Germline CDR1 reads LGHNT; CDR2 reads FRNRAP. CDR3 in DNA: TGTGCTAGTGGTTTGAAAGGTCCGGGGACAGGGAGGAATCAGCCCCAGCATTTT. Protein product: CASGLKGPGTGRNQPQHF.

This chain links TRBV27 with TRBJ2-3, with D possibly matching TRBD1 (6 bases). Trimming shortened V by 8 bases and J by 4 bases, and 19 bases separated the two germline ends. This CDR3 is 15 amino acids long. Germline CDR1 MNHEY, CDR2 SMNVEV (reference sequence). In DNA, the CDR3 is TGTGCCAGCTGGATGACAGGCAGGCCGGCAGATACGCAGTATTTT. Its translation is CASWMTGRPADTQYF.

CDR3 DNA sequence: TGTGCCAGTAGTATCTGGACAGGCGGCAATGAGCAGTTCTTC. It translates to CASSIWTGGNEQFF. This chain links TRBV19 with TRBJ2-1; 7 positions match TRBD1. Looked up from germline, CDR1 is LNHDA and CDR2 is SQIVND (reference sequence). J gave up 6 bases and V 3 bases, and 5 bases lay outside the gene matches. CDR3 length equals 14 residues. The full variable domain, rest sourced from reference TRBV19 and TRBJ2-1, is DGGITQSPKYLFRKEGQNVTLSCEQNLNHDAMYWYRQDPGQGLRLIYYSQIVNDFQKGDIAEGYSVSREKKESFPLTVTSAQKNPTAFYLCASSIWTGGNEQFFGPGTRLTVL.

The chain uses TRBV6-5 and TRBJ2-5; TRBD1 matches at 9 bases. Germline-derived CDR1 and CDR2 are MNHEY and SVGAGI. CDR3 length: 15 amino acids. J lost 2 bases, V lost 7 bases, and 8 bases had no gene match. CDR3 region: CASTDRGASQETQYF. CDR3 coding DNA: TGTGCCAGCACCGACAGGGGGGCCTCTCAAGAGACCCAGTACTTC.

The chain recombines TRBV28 with TRBJ1-1; D possibly corresponds to TRBD1 (5 bases). CDR3 length equals 15 residues. The V gene lost 2 bases and the J gene lost 1 base, with 11 bases spanning the gap. Germline V gene lookup returns CDR1 MDHEN and CDR2 SYDVKM. The CDR3 spells CASSLIGTPNTEAFF. CDR3 nucleotide sequence: TGTGCCAGCAGTTTAATAGGGACTCCGAACACTGAAGCTTTCTTT.

This chain joins TRBV9 and TRBJ1-1; no clear D gene. Germline CDR1 reads SGDLS; CDR2 reads YYNGEE. Trimming took 1 base from V and 0 from J, leaving 16 bases between them. The CDR3 is 17 amino acids. CDR3 amino acids: CASSVSLTITMNTEAFF. DNA of the CDR3: TGTGCCAGCAGCGTATCCTTGACAATAACAATGAACACTGAAGCTTTCTTT.

The rearrangement links TRBV27 to TRBJ2-7; possibly TRBD1 for D (5 bases). Trimming stripped 7 bases from V and 0 bases from J, with 7 bases between. The CDR3 sequence is 12 residues long. Looked up from germline, CDR1 is MNHEY and CDR2 is SMNVEV (reference sequence). The CDR3 nucleotides read TGTGCCAGCACAGGGCCCTCCTACGAGCAGTACTTC. Its translation is CASTGPSYEQYF.

The chain recombines TRBV28 with TRBJ2-3; 10 bases are shared with TRBD1. Germline CDR1 MDHEN, CDR2 SYDVKM. This CDR3 is built from 16 residues. V lost 6 bases and J lost 5; bases outside the gene matches: 11. CDR3 nucleotide sequence: TGTGCCAGCAGACTCCCCGGGACAGGGGATCTAGATACGCAGTATTTT. Protein: CASRLPGTGDLDTQYF.

The V and J genes are TRBV4-1 and TRBJ1-1, with 8 bases identical to TRBD1. V lost 4 bases, J lost 0 bases, and 13 bases stayed unmatched. The germline V gene has CDR1 MGHRA and CDR2 YSYEKL. The CDR3 covers 18 residues. CDR3 loop: CASSPKGRQGYMNTEAFF. The CDR3 nucleotides read TGCGCCAGCAGCCCCAAGGGTAGACAGGGGTACATGAACACTGAAGCTTTCTTT.

The J gene is TRBJ2-5, the V gene TRBV4-2; 7 bases align to TRBD1. The last part of the DNA fits TRBJ2-7 better; the J call may be wrong. The CDR3 has 14 residues. Germline values: CDR1 LGHNA, CDR2 YNFKEQ. The CDR3, as DNA: TGTGCCAGCAGCCAACCCTGGGACAGCTACGAGCAGTACTTC. This codes for CASSQPWDSYEQYF.

The chain is built from TRBV5-1 and TRBJ2-5, with a tentative D call TRBD1 (6 bases). Trimming took 0 bases from V and 2 from J, leaving 8 bases between them. CDR1 and CDR2 (germline): SGHRS, YFSETQ. The CDR3 has 14 amino acids. The CDR3 sequence: CASSLAGVQETQYF. The CDR3 region has the DNA TGCGCCAGCAGCTTGGCAGGGGTTCAAGAGACCCAGTACTTC. The full variable domain, completed using reference TRBV5-1 and TRBJ2-5, is KAGVTQTPRYLIKTRGQQVTLSCSPISGHRSVSWYQQTPGQGLQFLFEYFSETQRNKGNFPGRFSGRQFSNSRSEMNVSTLELGDSALYLCASSLAGVQETQYFGPGTRLLVL.

The chain carries TRBV27 and TRBJ1-2, with D possibly being TRBD1 (6 bases). The CDR3 consists of 13 residues. Deletions cut 4 bases from V and 6 bases from J, with 12 bases between. Germline CDR1 is MNHEY and CDR2 is SMNVEV (reference sequence). Written as DNA, the CDR3 is TGTGCCAGCAGTTCCGGGGGGCTCCATGGCTACACCTTC. As protein: CASSSGGLHGYTF.

V is TRBV18 and J is TRBJ2-3; the D gene is possibly TRBD2 (6 bases). Germline V CDR1 and CDR2: KGHSH, LQKENI. CDR3 length: 17 amino acids. V shed 2 bases and J shed 2 bases, with 17 bases lying between them. CDR3 sequence: CASSPTRDSGFTDTQYF. CDR3 DNA sequence: TGTGCCAGCTCACCAACAAGGGACTCGGGCTTCACAGATACGCAGTATTTT.

The chain is built from TRBV7-9 and TRBJ1-5; 7 positions match TRBD1. This CDR3 is built from 13 residues. After removal of 7 bases from V and 2 bases from J, the junction contained 2 bases not matched to a gene. Germline V gives CDR1 SEHNR, CDR2 FQNEAQ (reference sequence). CDR3 in DNA: TGTGCCAGCACAACAGGGGGCAATCAGCCCCAGCATTTT. Protein sequence: CASTTGGNQPQHF.

With regard to this clone: In the same sample, other DNA sequences code for this CDR3. The V call is TRBV6-1, the J call TRBJ1-5, with 10 positions matching TRBD1. The V segment lost 2 bases and the J segment 4 bases; nucleotides outside the gene matches: 5. Germline CDR1 is MNHNS and CDR2 is SASEGT. The CDR3 is 16 amino acids. This CDR3 reads CASSEWRTGGNQPQHF. Here the CDR3 DNA reads TGTGCCAGCAGTGAATGGCGGACAGGGGGTAATCAGCCCCAGCATTTT.

J is TRBJ2-7 and V is TRBV2; D might be TRBD2 (6 bases). Trimming shortened V by 5 bases and J by 3 bases, and 23 bases separated the two germline ends. The germline gives CDR1 SNHLY, CDR2 FYNNEI. The CDR3 sequence is 17 residues long. The CDR3 region is CASSSLGGRGTLYEQYF. The DNA of the CDR3 is TGTGCCAGCAGTTCCTTAGGTGGCCGGGGGACTCTCTACGAGCAGTACTTC.

This chain connects TRBV11-3 to TRBJ2-5, with a weak D call TRBD1 (5 bases). The CDR3 runs to 12 residues. V lost 7 bases and J lost 5, with 11 bases in between. The germline gives CDR1 SGHNT, CDR2 YENEEA. CDR3 coding DNA: TGTGCCAGCAAAACCCAGGGTGAGACCCAGTACTTC. It translates to CASKTQGETQYF.

V is TRBV27 and J is TRBJ2-3, with a tentative D call TRBD2 (5 bases). Trimming pared 11 bases from V and 4 bases from J, leaving 16 bases between. CDR3 length equals 13 residues. Germline V lookup: CDR1 MNHEY, CDR2 SMNVEV (reference sequence). In DNA, the CDR3 is TGTGCCTCCCGACCGGGGAGCGCAGATACGCAGTATTTT. Translated, it gives CASRPGSADTQYF.

V is TRBV4-3 and J is TRBJ1-3; 9 bases fit TRBD1. The CDR3 consists of 18 residues. V shed 3 bases and J 4 bases; nucleotides not matched to a gene: 13. From germline, CDR1 is LGHNA and CDR2 YSLEER. The CDR3 region is CASSQTTGTGISGNTIYF. The CDR3, as DNA: TGCGCCAGCAGCCAGACTACCGGGACAGGGATATCGGGAAACACCATATATTTT.

This chain joins TRBV28 and TRBJ2-7, with 8 bases matching TRBD2. Germline CDR1 reads MDHEN; CDR2 reads SYDVKM. This CDR3 has 15 residues. Germline trimming cut 5 bases from V and 11 bases from J; bases unmatched to any gene: 17. In nucleotides, the CDR3 is TGTGCCAGCAGTCGTCTAAGGTCGACGGGAGGGACCGAGTACTTC. Residues: CASSRLRSTGGTEYF.

This clone was counted once. The chain links TRBV5-1 to TRBJ2-5; TRBD2 is a possible D gene (6 bases). The CDR3 consists of 16 residues. The ends were cut back, 6 bases at V and 2 bases at J, with 20 bases in the middle. From germline, CDR1 is SGHRS and CDR2 YFSETQ. CDR3 amino acids: CASNILSGGTQETQYF. The DNA of the CDR3 is TGCGCCAGCAATATATTATCTGGGGGGACTCAAGAGACCCAGTACTTC.

This clone was found once. The chain uses TRBV6-1 and TRBJ2-7; possibly TRBD1 for D (6 bases). V lost 7 bases and J 6 bases, leaving 10 bases between the germline ends. Germline CDR1 and CDR2: MNHNS and SASEGT. The CDR3 has 11 residues. CDR3 loop: CASMTGREQYF. In DNA, the CDR3 is TGTGCCAGCATGACAGGTCGCGAGCAGTACTTC.

Only one count was recorded for this clone. The J gene is TRBJ2-5, the V gene TRBV7-2, with 8 positions matching TRBD2. Trimming removed 1 base from V and 1 base from J; junction bases left unmatched: 11. The CDR3 is made up of 18 amino acids. Germline V gives CDR1 SGHTA, CDR2 FQGNSA. The CDR3 nucleotides read TGTGCCAGCAGCTTAGGTTTGAGGGCGGGGGGCTTCCAAGAGACCCAGTACTTC. Translated, it gives CASSLGLRAGGFQETQYF.